A single sample is the source of the 26 T cell receptor beta chains below, sequenced in a study of blood T cell repertoires in COVID-19. Method: immunoSEQ multiplex PCR; TCRdb's copy keeps in-frame clones and lacks some. The sample shows 400,000 to 500,000 clones, 88% of them seen only once. The specimen was PBMCs or T cells enriched from blood (not recorded which). These receptor sequences come from a woman between 18 and 30 years old who had been exposed to COVID-19.

The genes are TRBV28 and TRBJ1-3, with TRBD1 matching 7 bases. The CDR3 has 17 residues. Germline V gene sequence: CDR1 MDHEN, CDR2 SYDVKM. The V and J ends lost 2 bases and 0 bases, in that order; junction bases with no gene match: 7. DNA for the CDR3: TGTGCCAGCAGTTTAAGTTTCGGGACAGTCTCTGGAAACACCATATATTTT. Protein: CASSLSFGTVSGNTIYF.

The V and J genes are TRBV10-3 and TRBJ1-4, with D perhaps TRBD1 (5 bases). The ends were cut back, 3 bases at V and 4 bases at J, with 15 bases in the middle. This CDR3 contains 16 residues. CDR1 ENHRY and CDR2 SYGVKD come from the germline V gene. The DNA of the CDR3 is TGTGCCATCAGTGACAGCTGGGCAGGGTATAATGAAAAACTGTTTTTT. This translates into CAISDSWAGYNEKLFF.

The rearrangement links TRBV19 to TRBJ2-4; D is unresolved. CDR3 length: 12 residues. Germline CDR1 reads LNHDA; CDR2 reads SQIVND (reference sequence). Trimming pared 5 bases from V and 4 bases from J, leaving 6 bases between. CDR3 coding DNA: TGTGCCAGTAGTTACACGAAAAACATTCAGTACTTC. Protein product: CASSYTKNIQYF.

This chain connects TRBV28 to TRBJ2-1; 14 bases are a match to TRBD2. In germline, CDR1 is MDHEN, CDR2 SYDVKM. This CDR3 region has 18 residues. V shed 2 bases, J shed 3 bases, and the junction held 6 bases outside the gene matches. The CDR3 reads CASSLVGLAGVHYNEQFF. The DNA for the CDR3 is TGTGCCAGCAGTTTAGTGGGACTAGCGGGAGTTCACTACAATGAGCAGTTCTTC.

The genes are TRBV4-2 and TRBJ2-2; TRBD1 matches at 7 bases. The J segment lost 7 bases and the V segment lost 4 bases, leaving 6 bases of the junction unmatched. Germline CDR1 is LGHNA and CDR2 is YNFKEQ. There are 14 residues in the CDR3. The CDR3 region is CASSPDRRDGELFF. CDR3 sequence (DNA): TGTGCCAGCAGCCCGGACAGGAGAGACGGGGAGCTGTTTTTT.

The rearrangement joins TRBV18 to TRBJ1-5; 7 nucleotides match TRBD1. J gave up 5 bases and V 6 bases, and 13 bases lay outside the gene matches. The CDR3 runs 16 residues. Germline V CDR1 and CDR2: KGHSH, LQKENI. CDR3 protein: CASSPGATGVDQPQHF. The DNA for the CDR3 is TGTGCCAGCTCCCCGGGCGCCACAGGGGTGGATCAGCCCCAGCATTTT. The full variable domain, completed using reference TRBV18 and TRBJ1-5, is NAGVMQNPRHLVRRRGQEARLRCSPMKGHSHVYWYRQLPEEGLKFMVYLQKENIIDESGMPKERFSAEFPKEGPSILRIQQVVRGDSAAYFCASSPGATGVDQPQHFGDGTRLSIL.

The V gene is TRBV10-1, the J gene TRBJ2-3; a weak D match, TRBD2 (6 bases). The germline CDR1 and CDR2 sequences are WNHNN and SYGVQD (reference sequence). This CDR3 comprises 12 residues. Trimming left V 6 bases short and J 11 bases short, with 15 bases between. CDR3 loop: CASSPGLSRQYF. The CDR3 coding sequence is TGCGCCAGCAGCCCGGGACTCTCGAGGCAGTATTTT.

On this clone itself: Relative to the germline gene, one junction end is altered; a read error may explain this. The same CDR3 is also encoded by other DNA sequences in this sample. The V call is TRBV7-7, the J call TRBJ2-3; 11 bases agree with TRBD2. CDR1 is SSHAT and CDR2 is FNYEAQ in the germline V gene (reference sequence). The CDR3 consists of 15 residues. CDR3 in DNA: TGTGCTAGCAGCTTGGGACTAGCGGGCACAGATACGCAGTATTTT. Translation gives CASSLGLAGTDTQYF.

This chain links TRBV7-9 with TRBJ2-3, with TRBD2 identical over 8 bases. V was pared by 3 bases and J by 7 bases, with 9 bases of the junction left unmatched. Germline CDR1 is SEHNR and CDR2 is FQNEAQ (reference sequence). The CDR3 sequence is 15 residues long. As DNA, the CDR3 is TGTGCCAGCAGCTTTGAGGTAGCGGGGAGATATACGCAGTATTTT. Translating gives CASSFEVAGRYTQYF.

This rearrangement joins TRBV27 to TRBJ2-7; 9 positions agree with TRBD2. V shed 4 bases, J shed 3 bases, and the junction held 4 bases outside the gene matches. The length of the CDR3 is 14 residues. Per the germline V gene, CDR1 is MNHEY and CDR2 is SMNVEV (reference sequence). CDR3 residues: CASSSGLAYYEQYF. In nucleotides, the CDR3 is TGTGCCAGCAGTTCAGGACTAGCGTACTACGAGCAGTACTTC.

This clone was detected a few times. The chain carries TRBV19 and TRBJ2-2; 9 bases line up with TRBD2. J lost 6 bases, V lost 4 bases, and 15 bases had no gene match. Germline V gene lookup returns CDR1 LNHDA and CDR2 SQIVND (reference sequence). This CDR3 has 18 residues. The CDR3 region is CASSTTGTSFGVSGELFF. CDR3 coding DNA: TGTGCCAGTAGTACGACCGGGACTAGCTTCGGGGTTTCCGGGGAGCTGTTTTTT.

The CDR3 region is CASSPRGFSQETQYF. As DNA, the CDR3 is TGTGCCAGCAGCCCCCGGGGGTTCTCCCAAGAGACCCAGTACTTC. V and J are TRBV9 and TRBJ2-5, with a weak D call TRBD2 (6 bases). This CDR3 comprises 15 residues. From germline, CDR1 is SGDLS and CDR2 YYNGEE. Trimming removed 4 bases at V and 1 base at J, with 14 bases between.

The V and J genes are TRBV19 and TRBJ2-4; 11 bases are shared with TRBD1. Losses at the gene ends were 5 bases for V and 3 bases for J; bases not matched to a gene: 9. The CDR3 consists of 17 residues. CDR1 and CDR2 (germline): LNHDA, SQIVND (reference sequence). Here the CDR3 DNA reads TGTGCCAGTAGTGGGAGGACAGGGGGCGATGGCAAAAACATTCAGTACTTC. Translating it yields CASSGRTGGDGKNIQYF.

V usage is TRBV5-1 and J usage is TRBJ2-1, with D perhaps TRBD1 (6 bases). This CDR3 has 16 residues. Trimming stripped 0 bases from V and 7 bases from J, with 17 bases between. Looked up from germline, CDR1 is SGHRS and CDR2 is YFSETQ. DNA of the CDR3: TGCGCCAGCAGCTTGGAATTTCGACAGGTTTGGAATGAGCAGTTCTTC. As protein: CASSLEFRQVWNEQFF. The variable domain in full, with the rest retrieved from reference TRBV5-1 and TRBJ2-1, is KAGVTQTPRYLIKTRGQQVTLSCSPISGHRSVSWYQQTPGQGLQFLFEYFSETQRNKGNFPGRFSGRQFSNSRSEMNVSTLELGDSALYLCASSLEFRQVWNEQFFGPGTRLTVL.

The J gene is TRBJ1-6, the V gene TRBV7-2, with D perhaps matching TRBD1 (6 bases). V lost 6 bases, J lost 10 bases, and 28 bases lay in between. CDR3 length: 18 amino acids. Germline CDR1 and CDR2: SGHTA and FQGNSA. The CDR3 region is CASRGGQKSTPYWSPLHF. The DNA of the CDR3 is TGTGCCAGCAGGGGTGGACAGAAATCAACCCCTTATTGGTCACCCCTCCACTTT.

The chain carries TRBV29-1 and TRBJ1-5, with a tentative D call TRBD1 (6 bases). With 3 bases removed from V and 6 bases from J, the gap between germline ends came to 12 bases. Germline V lookup: CDR1 SQVTM, CDR2 ANQGSEA. The CDR3 loop spans 13 amino acids. The CDR3, as DNA: TGCAGCGTTGACGGGGGGCGAGGTCAGCCCCAGCATTTT. Encoded protein: CSVDGGRGQPQHF.

This clone has just one count. The J gene is TRBJ1-1, the V gene TRBV28, with 8 bases aligning to TRBD1. Germline values: CDR1 MDHEN, CDR2 SYDVKM. The CDR3 contains 13 residues. Trimming took 6 bases from V and 10 from J; bases not matched to a gene: 10. The CDR3 region is CASSGTGPRRAFF. In DNA, the CDR3 is TGTGCCAGCAGCGGGACAGGCCCCAGACGAGCTTTCTTT.

This chain joins TRBV28 and TRBJ2-7; the match to TRBD2 covers 9 bases. The V and J ends lost 6 bases and 2 bases, in that order; junction bases with no gene match: 14. The CDR3 has 17 amino acids. Germline V lookup: CDR1 MDHEN, CDR2 SYDVKM. The CDR3 region has the DNA TGTGCCAGCAGCTTGACCGGACCGGGACTAGCTACCTACGAGCAGTACTTC. It is translated as CASSLTGPGLATYEQYF.

The V and J genes are TRBV15 and TRBJ1-5; D perhaps matches TRBD1 (5 bases). The CDR3 loop spans 15 amino acids. From germline, CDR1 is LNHNV and CDR2 YYDKDF (reference sequence). Trimming took off 2 bases at V and 7 bases at J, with 15 bases between the two ends. The CDR3 here is CATSRTDREIQPQHF. CDR3 DNA sequence: TGTGCCACCAGCAGAACCGACAGAGAGATACAGCCCCAGCATTTT.

V is TRBV11-2 and J is TRBJ2-3, with a tentative D call TRBD1 (5 bases). Per the germline V gene, CDR1 is SGHAT and CDR2 is FQNNGV. The length of the CDR3 is 14 residues. The V gene lost 5 bases and the J gene lost 2 bases, with 11 bases spanning the gap. This CDR3 reads CASSQGTYTDTQYF. In nucleotides, the CDR3 is TGTGCCAGCAGCCAGGGCACCTACACAGATACGCAGTATTTT.

The V call is TRBV4-1, the J call TRBJ1-4; no clear D gene. Germline V lookup: CDR1 MGHRA, CDR2 YSYEKL. V was shortened by 5 bases and J by 6 bases, with 4 bases between the two germline ends. The CDR3 has 11 residues. This chain's CDR3 is CASSTDEKLFF. CDR3 nucleotide sequence: TGCGCCAGCAGCACAGATGAAAAACTGTTTTTT.

The sample holds one count of this clone. The chain has TRBV10-2 and TRBJ2-7; D uncertain. Germline lookup yields CDR1 WSHSY and CDR2 SAAADI. V was pared by 2 bases and J by 2 bases, with 7 bases between. The CDR3 is made up of 13 amino acids. CDR3 DNA: TGCGCCAGCAGTGAGGGCAAAGCCTACGAGCAGTACTTC. This gives the protein CASSEGKAYEQYF.

V gene TRBV6-5 combines with J gene TRBJ2-7; TRBD2 matches 12 bases. CDR3 length equals 13 residues. With 6 bases clipped from V and 5 bases from J, the junction kept 2 bases outside the gene matches. Germline V gives CDR1 MNHEY, CDR2 SVGAGI. DNA for the CDR3: TGTGCCAGCAGCCGACTAGCGGGAGACGAGCAGTACTTC. This sequence encodes CASSRLAGDEQYF.

CDR3 region: CASSLAGGAPEAFF. In nucleotides, the CDR3 is TGTGCCAGCAGCTTGGCTGGGGGCGCACCTGAAGCTTTCTTT. The rearrangement uses TRBV5-4 and TRBJ1-1; possibly TRBD1 for D (6 bases). CDR3 length: 14 residues. The germline gives CDR1 SGHNT, CDR2 YYREEE (reference sequence). The V end lost 0 bases, the J end lost 6 bases, and 12 bases lay between the germline ends.

The chain combines TRBV15 with TRBJ2-7; no firm D call. Trimming removed 5 bases from V and 0 bases from J, with 8 bases in between. Germline V gene lookup returns CDR1 LNHNV and CDR2 YYDKDF (reference sequence). This CDR3 contains 13 residues. The CDR3 here is CATSSGTSYEQYF. The CDR3 nucleotides are TGTGCCACCAGCTCAGGAACCTCCTACGAGCAGTACTTC.

Written as DNA, the CDR3 is TGTGCCAGCAGTTTATCGGGCAGGTACTACAATGAGCAGTTCTTC. Its translation is CASSLSGRYYNEQFF. The V and J genes are TRBV27 and TRBJ2-1; no definite D call. The CDR3 runs to 15 residues. Trimming shortened V by 0 bases and J by 3 bases, and 9 bases separated the two germline ends. CDR1 is MNHEY, CDR2 SMNVEV, per germline (reference sequence).